This T cell receptor beta chain originates from a study of CD8+CD57+ T cells in acquired aplastic anemia. This clonotype has a single count. Both TCR beta VDJ combination and CDR3 sequence profiling were carried out. Genomic DNA was the template for this profiling. TCRdb re-derived calls from the reads in MiXCR, one entry per CDR3 protein. The sample shows just over 450,000 distinct CDR3 sequences, less than 35% of them seen only once. For sequencing, patients were chosen who had shown expansion of CD8+CD57+ cells by flow cytometry. CDR1 LGHNA and CDR2 YNFKEQ come from the germline V gene. With 4 bases removed from V and 1 base from J, the gap between germline ends came to 16 bases. This CDR3 is built from 16 residues.

The sequence came from a human donor with aplastic anemia. V gene TRBV4-2 combines with J gene TRBJ1-1; D possibly corresponds to TRBD1 (6 bases). Sequencing input: sorted CD4+, CD8+, or CD8+CD57+ T cells (not recorded which) from PBMCs. CDR3 DNA sequence: TGTGCCAGCAGCCCGGGACACCAATTTCCGAACACTGAAGCTTTCTTT. As protein: CASSPGHQFPNTEAFF.